This T cell receptor beta chain was found in a study of cytomegalovirus exposure and HLA in healthy donors (dated by TCRdb to about 2017). A note on the overall study: According to an earlier analysis of 550 to 750 of the donors, 150 million to 200 million T cells yielded 90 million to 130 million unique TCR beta sequences and around 280 Gb of sequence data. About 300 gigabases of sequencing data and around 85 million unique TCR sequences made up an early release that covered 500 to 650 HLA-typed donors. Of the approximately 400 genotyped donors, approximately 83% fell in the genetic ancestry cluster associated with self-reported Caucasian donors. The aim of the study was to test whether cataloging public T cell receptors could identify signatures of past pathogen exposure. The study profiled the T cell repertoires of about 640 subjects by immunosequencing and related them to cytomegalovirus serostatus. Besides the first cohort of some 670 subjects, a separate validation cohort made up of roughly 120 different subjects was used. The study combined high-throughput TCR immunosequencing, statistical association of individual TCRs with disease status, and machine learning to predict cytomegalovirus infection status. In a later analysis, previously published TCR beta repertoires from about 640 donors were re-analyzed and high-resolution HLA genotyping was added so that TCR occurrence patterns could be studied. Rather than using new phenotypic data, the later analysis identified candidate immune exposures from TCR beta sequences and from how often those sequences occurred across donors. An earlier analysis of 587 of the donors applied high-throughput TCR beta sequencing to assess whether each TCR beta V gene segment acted as functional or pseudogenic. Donor age, sex, ethnicity and CMV serostatus were collected together with the repertoire data. Genome-wide SNP genotypes for about 65% of the 666 donors were used in a later genetic analysis, which treated that subset as a discovery cohort. All discovery cohort repertoires had been generated using a single sequencing platform. HLA typing included class I and class II loci at four-digit resolution. The number of donors typed differed by locus, with roughly 620-630 for A, B, C, DRB1 and DQB1, around 560 for DQA1, 600 to 610 for DPA1, and 450 to 480 for DPB1. Five DR-DQ haplotypes were handled as single units for association and clustering, since linkage in the cohort was strong. Among around 400 genotyped donors of the cohort, an average of around 220,000 unique TCR beta nucleotide sequences was sequenced per donor, of which 15% to 20% were non-productive. On the study overall, not on this receptor specifically: For the cohort, immune exposure information was limited to CMV serostatus. A later analysis reported that several top co-occurrence clusters appeared linked to parvovirus B19, influenza, CMV and Epstein-Barr virus. Some IMGT-functional V segments, including TRBV6-2 and TRBV6-3, could not be told apart with the 87-base-pair reads, so those segments were excluded. The study listed 164 TCR beta chains as associated with cytomegalovirus. A further reported finding was that TCR beta sequences accurately predicted the HLA-A and HLA-B alleles for most subjects in the first cohort. Because counts were too low, about 18 rarely observed V segments, including chromosome 9 orphons, were left out of the earlier analysis of 587 of the donors. A later genetic analysis reported fewer N-insertions in productive TCRs among donors in an Asian-associated ancestry cluster than the approximately 700-donor mean. A later analysis found that TCR association rates varied across HLA loci, with DRB1 alleles showing the most associated TCRs and HLA-C alleles the fewest. A few of the identified cytomegalovirus-associated TCR beta chains were confirmed in vitro to be specific for cytomegalovirus antigens. In a later analysis, HLA-associated TCR beta chains showed more clonal expansion and lower generation probabilities than non-associated chains that were equally common. Correlated functional status among segregating V segments might be attributable to linkage disequilibrium, but an unknown experimental factor could not be ruled out. The classifier was reported to diagnose cytomegalovirus status with high specificity and sensitivity in both the original and validation cohorts. A later genetic analysis associated a missense DCLRE1C variant with V-gene and J-gene trimming of TCR beta chains, and an independent cohort replicated the association. In an earlier analysis of some 540 of the donors, most TCR beta V segments appeared in productive rearrangements about 87% or about 30% of the time, broadly matching IMGT annotations. HLA typing was unavailable for some donors at each locus, so association tests used only the typed subset. A group of highly shared sequence variants was considered likely to be a technical artifact of the sequencing pipeline. In a later analysis, most CMV-associated TCR beta chains were found to appear HLA-restricted, with HLA associations seemingly driven largely by CMV exposure. The cohort was sequenced for TCR beta chains only, and without alpha or paired-chain data the features that could be detected were limited. In a later analysis, around 17,000 TCR beta sequences were associated with specific HLA alleles at a false discovery rate of 0.05. The presence/absence analyses assumed that sequencing depth was roughly uniform across donors, and that assumption may not be true. Assigning TCR associations to individual alleles was difficult when HLA alleles, especially DR and DQ, strongly co-occurred. According to the authors, the approach could potentially be generalized to other disease states and immunological phenotypes. Most TCR sequences were seen in very few donors, while some public TCRs were found in many individuals.

The cohort consisted of approximately 670 healthy bone marrow donors. At the time of sampling, all cohort members were nominally healthy, though unrecorded immune exposures were likely present. The donor was CMV seronegative and belonged to the group of roughly 330 seronegative cohort members. A peripheral blood sample was provided by each donor, and peripheral blood mononuclear cells were used for TCR beta sequencing. Genomic DNA extraction from the blood cell samples was performed with the Qiagen DNeasy Blood Extraction Kit. From its cysteine to its phenylalanine, the CDR3 spans 14 amino acids. The read is trimmed to its CDR3 DNA, 42 bases read in frame from base 1. In the germline V gene, CDR1 corresponds to SGHRS and CDR2 to YFSETQ. The V end gives up 6 bases and the J end 3 bases, leaving 7 bases in the junction not matched to a gene. Of note for this clone: Its target antigen remains unknown. No much larger clone is present one base from it, and per-base qualities are unavailable.

Library preparation was by the immunoSEQ multiplex PCR assay. For the multiplex PCR, a mixture combining 60 forward primers for TCR Vbeta segments and 13 reverse primers for TCR Jbeta segments was used. Amplification of the CDR3 region of rearranged TCR beta genes was performed with a multiplex PCR assay on genomic DNA. Amplified TCR beta libraries were sequenced as 87-base-pair reads on the Illumina HiSeq System. Per the original workflow: In a later analysis, tens of millions of unique TCR beta chains were counted across the approximately 640 repertoires, and approximately 11 million of these chains were shared by at least two donors. Raw reads were error-corrected and collapsed into unique sequences with a nearest-neighbor algorithm that merged closely related sequences to remove PCR and sequencing errors. Alignment of CDR3 sequences to IMGT reference sequences was used to assign V, D and J gene segments. Each retained sequence needed at least a six-nucleotide match to both a V gene segment and a J gene segment. A rearrangement was called productive if the CDR3 had no stop codons and remained in frame with V and J, and every other rearrangement was called non-productive. Following IMGT convention, CDR3 was defined as the stretch from the second conserved V-encoded cysteine to the conserved J-encoded phenylalanine. The earlier analysis of a few hundred of the donors excluded any sequence lacking an unambiguous match to a single V gene segment. In an earlier analysis of a few hundred of the donors, a V segment was called functional when productive rearrangements were above 56.7%, and segregating when the standard deviation between donors exceeded 5%. To diagnose cytomegalovirus status from the catalog of TCR beta chain sequences, a statistical classification framework was built. In a later analysis, V and J genes were assigned by comparing TCR nucleotide sequences against IMGT/GENE-DB human TR gene sequences. Using the TCRdist pipeline, a later analysis assigned CDR3 sequences along with most-parsimonious VDJ recombination scenarios. A later analysis defined each TCR beta chain by its CDR3 amino acid sequence plus V-gene family, and excluded reads lacking a unique V-gene family. In a later analysis, 450 to 600 highly shared, low-generation-probability nucleotide sequences were removed to address suspected cross-contamination and a sequencing artifact. For each public chain, a later analysis derived a clonal expansion index from normalized ranks of inferred template counts within each repertoire. Generation probabilities in a later analysis came from a VDJ recombination model fitted to out-of-frame rearrangements, and those results were checked against IGoR. Hypergeometric tests were used in a later analysis to score TCR-TCR, TCR-HLA and TCR-CMV co-occurrence, with a repertoire-size bias correction applied to the TCR pairs. To estimate false discovery rates, a later analysis permuted the HLA or CMV assignments 20 times. A later analysis grouped co-occurring TCRs with DBSCAN, adding TCRdist sequence similarity when clustering within HLA-allele-positive subsets. For co-occurrence clustering, repertoires with fewer than 30,000 or more than 120,000 public chains were excluded, along with roughly five repertoires with anomalous nucleotide sharing. In its TCRdb copy, this immuneACCESS table keeps in-frame sequences only and misses some clones. Where compared with another copy, unresolved V genes explain less than half of these, and the others have no known cause. That table furnishes V, J and clone size, whereas the DNA furnished D and trimming. The sample profile shows 85,000 to 100,000 clones; 55% to 75% of them were found once. 3.2% of the sample goes to the ten largest clones.

The chain couples TRBV5-1 to TRBJ2-3, with 7 bases in between that match TRBD2. The sequenced sample was PBMCs. The origin of this receptor is a man in his sixties in good health and CMV-seronegative. The sequenced DNA is TGCGCCAGCAAAGTAGCCGGGGGGACAGATACGCAGTATTTT. It translates as CASKVAGGTDTQYF. With the portions outside the CDR3 filled from the reference TRBV5-1 and TRBJ2-3 genes, the complete variable region becomes KAGVTQTPRYLIKTRGQQVTLSCSPISGHRSVSWYQQTPGQGLQFLFEYFSETQRNKGNFPGRFSGRQFSNSRSEMNVSTLELGDSALYLCASKVAGGTDTQYFGPGTRLTVL.